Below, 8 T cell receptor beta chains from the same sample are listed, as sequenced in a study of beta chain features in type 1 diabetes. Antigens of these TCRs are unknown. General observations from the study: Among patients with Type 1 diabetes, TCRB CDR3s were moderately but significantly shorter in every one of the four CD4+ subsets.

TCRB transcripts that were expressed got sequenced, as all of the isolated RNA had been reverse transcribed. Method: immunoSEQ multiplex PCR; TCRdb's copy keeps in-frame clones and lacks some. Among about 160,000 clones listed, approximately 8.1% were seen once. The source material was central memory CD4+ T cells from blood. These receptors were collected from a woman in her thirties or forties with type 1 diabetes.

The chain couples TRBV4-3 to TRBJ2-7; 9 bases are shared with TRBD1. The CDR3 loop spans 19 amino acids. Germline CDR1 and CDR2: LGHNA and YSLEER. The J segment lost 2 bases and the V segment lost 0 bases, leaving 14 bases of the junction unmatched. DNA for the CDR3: TGCGCCAGCAGCCAAGAACGCGGGACAGGGAGGGGGTATCCCTACGAGCAGTACTTC. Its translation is CASSQERGTGRGYPYEQYF.

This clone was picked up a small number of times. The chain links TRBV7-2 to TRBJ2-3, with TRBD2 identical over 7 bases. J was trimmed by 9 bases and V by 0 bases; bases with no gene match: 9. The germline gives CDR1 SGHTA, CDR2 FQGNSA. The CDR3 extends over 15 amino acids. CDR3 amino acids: CASSLAWDSGGTQYF. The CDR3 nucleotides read TGTGCCAGCAGCTTAGCGTGGGATTCCGGGGGGACGCAGTATTTT.

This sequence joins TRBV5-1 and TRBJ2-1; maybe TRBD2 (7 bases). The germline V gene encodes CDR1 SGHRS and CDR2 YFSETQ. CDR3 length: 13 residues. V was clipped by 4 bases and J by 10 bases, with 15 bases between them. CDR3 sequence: CASSAGGAQEQFF. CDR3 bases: TGCGCCAGCAGCGCTGGGGGGGCTCAGGAGCAGTTCTTC. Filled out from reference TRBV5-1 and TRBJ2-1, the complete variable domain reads KAGVTQTPRYLIKTRGQQVTLSCSPISGHRSVSWYQQTPGQGLQFLFEYFSETQRNKGNFPGRFSGRQFSNSRSEMNVSTLELGDSALYLCASSAGGAQEQFFGPGTRLTVL.

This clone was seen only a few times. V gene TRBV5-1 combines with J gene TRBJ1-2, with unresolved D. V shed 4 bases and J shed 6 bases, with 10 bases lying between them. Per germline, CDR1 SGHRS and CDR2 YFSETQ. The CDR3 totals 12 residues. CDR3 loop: CASSGSRHGYTF. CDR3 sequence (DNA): TGCGCCAGCAGCGGGAGCCGGCATGGCTACACCTTC.

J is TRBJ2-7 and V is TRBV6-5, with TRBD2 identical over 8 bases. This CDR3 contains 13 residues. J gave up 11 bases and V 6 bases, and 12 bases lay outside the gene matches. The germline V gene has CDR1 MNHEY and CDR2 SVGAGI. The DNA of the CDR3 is TGTGCCAGCAGACCCCCGGGGGGGGGCGAAGAGTACTTC. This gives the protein CASRPPGGGEEYF.

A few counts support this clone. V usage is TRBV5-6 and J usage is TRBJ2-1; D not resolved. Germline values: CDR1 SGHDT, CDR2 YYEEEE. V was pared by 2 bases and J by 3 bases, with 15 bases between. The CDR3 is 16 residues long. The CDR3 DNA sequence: TGTGCCAGCAGCTTTACGGCGACACATCTCTACAATGAGCAGTTCTTC. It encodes CASSFTATHLYNEQFF.

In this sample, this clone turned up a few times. As DNA, the CDR3 is TGTGCCAGTGGCCTTGAGGGCAATCAGCCCCAGCATTTT. Translated: CASGLEGNQPQHF. This chain links TRBV6-1 with TRBJ1-5, with D unclear. Germline V gene data show CDR1 as MNHNS and CDR2 as SASEGT. Trimming pared 9 bases from V and 2 bases from J, leaving 11 bases between. The CDR3 runs 13 residues.

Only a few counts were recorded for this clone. Written as DNA, the CDR3 is TGTGCCAGCAGACCGACAGGGTCAGGAAACACCATATATTTT. It yields the protein CASRPTGSGNTIYF. The chain uses TRBV9 and TRBJ1-3, with 7 bases aligning to TRBD1. Germline loops: CDR1 SGDLS, CDR2 YYNGEE. The CDR3 is made up of 14 amino acids. The V and J ends lost 5 bases and 4 bases, in that order; junction bases with no gene match: 6.